This TCR beta chain stems from a study of cytomegalovirus exposure and HLA in healthy donors. Study findings and constraints: In a later analysis, at a false discovery rate of 0.05, 15,000 to 20,000 TCR beta sequences were associated with HLA alleles.

This clone was recorded many times. The antigen is unknown. PCR involved 60 Vbeta and 13 Jbeta primers. Libraries were prepared by immunoSEQ multiplex PCR; TCRdb keeps only in-frame clonotypes and omits some of them. Here the sample spans 35,000 to 40,000 clones, around 53% being singletons. Per the germline V gene, CDR1 is LGHNA and CDR2 is YNFKEQ. Trimming took off 0 bases at V and 4 bases at J, with 13 bases between the two ends. The CDR3 is 15 amino acids. This sequence joins TRBV4-2 and TRBJ2-7, with D tentatively TRBD2 (7 bases). Sequencing was performed on PBMCs. This clonotype was sampled from a woman between 35 and 50 years old in good health and CMV-seropositive. CDR3 protein: CASSQDAGAIYEQYF. CDR3 coding DNA: TGTGCCAGCAGCCAAGATGCGGGGGCCATTTACGAGCAGTACTTC.